Here is one TCR beta chain with its context. Antigen specificity is unknown. Assay used: immunoSEQ multiplex PCR; TCRdb lists only in-frame clones, some missing. The sample consists of about 27,000 clones, roughly 88% of them appearing once. Trimming removed 4 bases from V and 5 bases from J, with 12 bases in between. CDR1 and CDR2 (germline): SGHDT, YYEEEE. The CDR3 covers 13 residues. This specimen belongs to a study of T cells in localized non-small cell lung cancer. Findings of the study overall: For the top 100 tumor clones, a median approximately 59 also appeared in adjacent lung. Adjacent uninvolved lung had the highest clonality, suggesting focused antigen responses.

The input for sequencing was peripheral blood, taken before any cancer treatment. This TCR derives from a woman aged 35 to 70 with stage I lung adenocarcinoma. The chain is built from TRBV5-6 and TRBJ1-2; D is ambiguous. CDR3 amino acids: CASSTPFSYGYTF. CDR3 nucleotides: TGTGCCAGCAGCACCCCCTTCAGTTATGGCTACACCTTC. Combining the CDR3 with reference TRBV5-6 and TRBJ1-2 gives the whole variable domain DAGVTQSPTHLIKTRGQQVTLRCSPKSGHDTVSWYQQALGQGPQFIFQYYEEEERQRGNFPDRFSGHQFPNYSSELNVNALLLGDSALYLCASSTPFSYGYTFGSGTRLTVV.